This is a list of T cell receptor beta chains from one sample in a study of CD8 T cells in Susac syndrome. TCRdb independently ran MiXCR on the immunoSEQ multiplex PCR reads; one entry per CDR3 protein. Here the sample spans approximately 220,000 distinct CDR3 sequences, roughly nine tenths being singletons. The source material was CD8+ T cells from PBMCs. These TCRs come from a human donor with multiple sclerosis. Each CDR3 is given with its conserved first and last residue. The D gene is left open where the match is weak. Size values are once, few and many counts, or a class for expanded clones, and some rows have none.

V gene	J gene	D gene	CDR3 length	clone size	CDR3 protein	CDR3 DNA
TRBV5-1	TRBJ2-7	TRBD1	14	once	CASSGTGNYYEQYF	TGCGCCAGCAGCGGGACAGGGAATTACTACGAGCAGTACTTC
TRBV19	TRBJ2-5	TRBD2	15	.	CASSMASGGGETQYF	TGTGCCAGTAGTATGGCTAGCGGGGGGGGAGAGACCCAGTACTTC
TRBV5-1	TRBJ1-1	.	16	.	CASSPPEGLENTEAFF	TGCGCCAGCAGCCCCCCCGAGGGGCTAGAGAACACTGAAGCTTTCTTT
TRBV3-1	TRBJ2-5	.	16	.	CASRQRASLAQETQYF	TGTGCCAGCAGGCAGAGAGCTAGCCTGGCCCAAGAGACCCAGTACTTC
TRBV6-5	TRBJ2-7	.	14	.	CASSSLARIYEQYF	TGTGCCAGCAGTTCGCTTGCTAGAATCTACGAGCAGTACTTC
TRBV6-5	TRBJ2-1	TRBD2	15	.	CASSLTSGRYNEQFF	TGTGCCAGCAGTTTGACTAGCGGGCGCTACAATGAGCAGTTCTTC
TRBV19	TRBJ2-2	TRBD2	14	.	CASSSGGAAGELFF	TGTGCCAGTAGTAGCGGGGGGGCCGCCGGGGAGCTGTTTTTT
TRBV21-1	TRBJ1-1	.	14	once	CASSWKGMNTEAFF	TGTGCCAGCAGCTGGAAGGGGATGAACACTGAAGCTTTCTTT
TRBV20-1	TRBJ2-1	.	17	.	CSASIPLAKSSYNEQFF	TGCAGTGCTAGCATCCCGCTAGCGAAGAGCTCCTACAATGAGCAGTTCTTC
TRBV19	TRBJ1-1	.	13	.	CASSIRLGQEAFF	TGTGCCAGTAGTATACGACTCGGCCAAGAAGCTTTCTTT
TRBV2	TRBJ2-5	.	14	.	CASSDPRAEETQYF	TGTGCCAGCAGTGACCCGCGGGCCGAGGAGACCCAGTACTTC
TRBV5-4	TRBJ1-5	TRBD1	20	.	CASSSPSTGVSGGSNQPQHF	TGTGCCAGCAGCTCGCCATCGACAGGGGTTTCGGGTGGAAGCAATCAGCCCCAGCATTTT
TRBV30	TRBJ2-3	.	14	.	CALGSAVGVDTQYF	TGTGCCCTGGGTTCTGCGGTGGGGGTCGATACGCAGTATTTT
TRBV5-4	TRBJ2-4	.	14	.	CASSSWQTQGIQYF	TGTGCCAGCAGCTCCTGGCAGACCCAAGGCATTCAGTACTTC
TRBV5-1	TRBJ1-2	TRBD1	15	.	CASRAGQGATGGYTF	TGCGCCAGCAGAGCTGGACAGGGGGCGACGGGAGGCTACACCTTC
TRBV12-3/TRBV12-4	TRBJ2-4	.	12	.	CASSLQKNIQYF	TGTGCCAGCAGTTTACAGAAAAACATTCAGTACTTC
TRBV7-9	TRBJ2-3	.	12	.	CASSFWTDTQYF	TGTGCCAGCAGCTTTTGGACAGATACGCAGTATTTT
TRBV11-2	TRBJ1-2	TRBD1	15	few	CASSMITGGVDGYTF	TGTGCCAGCAGCATGATAACAGGGGGCGTGGATGGCTACACCTTC
TRBV27	TRBJ2-7	.	14	.	CASSPIAGPYEQYF	TGTGCCAGCAGTCCCATCGCAGGCCCCTACGAGCAGTACTTC
TRBV27	TRBJ2-5	.	12	.	CATRTEQETQYF	TGTGCCACCCGGACAGAGCAAGAGACCCAGTACTTC
TRBV18	TRBJ1-1	.	16	once	CASSPGPLTMNTEAFF	TGTGCCAGCTCACCAGGCCCACTCACGATGAACACTGAAGCTTTCTTT
TRBV4-1	TRBJ1-3	TRBD1	15	.	CASSQGTGGVDTIYF	TGCGCCAGCAGCCAAGGGACAGGGGGAGTGGACACCATATATTTT
TRBV7-8	TRBJ1-5	.	16	.	CASSERSRGSNQPQHF	TGTGCCAGCAGCGAAAGATCCCGGGGTAGCAATCAGCCCCAGCATTTT
TRBV15	TRBJ2-7	.	13	.	CATSRVIWDEQYF	TGTGCCACCAGCAGAGTTATCTGGGACGAGCAGTACTTC
TRBV12-3/TRBV12-4	TRBJ2-1	TRBD2	19	.	CASTSLAGVDINSYNEQFF	TGTGCCAGCACCTCCCTAGCGGGGGTAGATATTAACTCCTACAATGAGCAGTTCTTC
TRBV28	TRBJ2-5	TRBD1	16	once	CASSTNRQGVTETQYF	TGTGCCAGCAGTACCAACCGACAGGGTGTGACAGAGACCCAGTACTTC
TRBV3-1	TRBJ2-2	TRBD1	19	.	CASSEGGQGFFVNTGELFF	TGTGCCAGCAGCGAAGGGGGACAGGGTTTTTTCGTGAACACCGGGGAGCTGTTTTTT
TRBV7-2	TRBJ2-3	.	10	few	CASSTDTQYF	TGTGCCAGCAGCACAGATACGCAGTATTTT
TRBV7-6	TRBJ2-3	.	14	.	CASSLSGATDTQYF	TGTGCCAGCAGCTTAAGCGGTGCTACAGATACGCAGTATTTT
TRBV13	TRBJ2-1	TRBD1	16	.	CASSLRLGQGYNEQFF	TGTGCCAGCAGCTTAAGATTGGGACAGGGTTACAATGAGCAGTTCTTC
TRBV7-8	TRBJ2-1	.	16	.	CASSSPPGQLRNEQFF	TGTGCCAGCAGCTCGCCCCCTGGACAGCTAAGGAATGAGCAGTTCTTC
TRBV20-1	TRBJ1-1	.	16	once	CSARDHEEWDPTEAFF	TGCAGTGCTAGAGATCATGAGGAGTGGGACCCCACTGAAGCTTTCTTT
TRBV30	TRBJ1-2	.	13	once	CAWSADSHYGYTF	TGTGCCTGGAGTGCGGATTCACACTATGGCTACACCTTC
TRBV29-1	TRBJ1-2	.	14	.	CSASSVEGEYGYTF	TGCAGCGCATCTTCAGTGGAAGGGGAGTATGGCTACACCTTC
TRBV19	TRBJ2-3	.	14	few	CASSPQGFTDTQYF	TGTGCCAGTAGCCCTCAGGGGTTTACAGATACGCAGTATTTT
TRBV9	TRBJ1-1	.	13	.	CASSPQMNTEAFF	TGTGCCAGCAGCCCTCAAATGAACACTGAAGCTTTCTTT
TRBV27	TRBJ2-2	TRBD2	15	.	CASSRAGGPFGELFF	TGTGCCAGCAGCCGTGCGGGAGGGCCTTTCGGGGAGCTGTTTTTT
TRBV13	TRBJ2-3	TRBD1	13	.	CASSQGAGDTQYF	TGTGCCAGCAGCCAGGGGGCAGGGGATACGCAGTATTTT
TRBV4-3	TRBJ2-7	.	15	.	CASSQEWDRTNEQYF	TGCGCCAGCAGCCAAGAGTGGGACCGAACCAACGAGCAGTACTTC
TRBV20-1	TRBJ1-3	.	12	.	CSVGAGGNTIYF	TGCAGTGTAGGGGCCGGTGGAAACACCATATATTTT
TRBV4-2	TRBJ2-7	.	14	.	CASSQDLEGYEQYF	TGTGCCAGCAGCCAAGACTTGGAAGGGTACGAGCAGTACTTC
TRBV18	TRBJ2-5	TRBD1	15	.	CASSPRAGGEETQYF	TGTGCCAGCTCACCGCGGGCAGGGGGCGAAGAGACCCAGTACTTC
TRBV5-6	TRBJ2-2	TRBD1	15	.	CASIMTGVNTGELFF	TGTGCCAGCATCATGACAGGGGTGAACACCGGGGAGCTGTTTTTT
TRBV11-1	TRBJ2-7	TRBD2	22	.	CASSSVDYGGEAGVPLSYEQYF	TGTGCCAGCAGCTCAGTTGACTATGGGGGGGAAGCGGGGGTTCCCCTCTCCTACGAGCAGTACTTC
TRBV7-8	TRBJ1-2	TRBD1	18	.	CASSLALWTGAENYGYTF	TGTGCCAGCAGCTTAGCGCTTTGGACAGGAGCTGAAAACTATGGCTACACCTTC
TRBV5-6	TRBJ2-1	.	12	.	CASSFNAGEQFF	TGTGCCAGCAGCTTTAATGCCGGTGAGCAGTTCTTC
TRBV29-1	TRBJ1-2	TRBD1	12	.	CSARDSVDGYTF	TGCAGCGCCCGGGACAGTGTAGATGGCTACACCTTC